This T cell receptor beta chain was recovered during a study of early T cells in non-severe SARS-CoV-2 infection. Overall study context: The input, bulk RNA from unsorted whole blood, was sequenced, and chains were unpaired. Study results and limitations: Matches to VDJdb favored anti-spike CD8 responses and missed private and CD4 specificities.

This clonotype was picked up many times. Its antigen is unidentified. Researchers tagged individual cDNA molecules with unique molecular identifiers. TCRdb used MiXCR to reprocess the 5' RACE reads, holding one entry per CDR3 protein. The top ten hold approximately 4.1% of the sample, which has 45,000 to 55,000 distinct CDR3 sequences, approximately 6.2% seen once. Sequencing used whole blood. This TCR came from an adult who was a healthcare worker with PCR-confirmed SARS-CoV-2 infection or an uninfected control (not recorded which).

This CDR3 reads CSVGQLGNLSPDGGYTF. The CDR3 DNA reads as TGCAGCGTGGGTCAACTAGGAAACCTCTCCCCAGACGGAGGCTACACCTTC. The chain employs TRBV29-1 and TRBJ1-2; D gene uncertain. The CDR3 is 17 amino acids. Germline CDR1 is SQVTM and CDR2 is ANQGSEA. V gave up 6 bases and J gave up 8 bases, with 31 bases separating them.